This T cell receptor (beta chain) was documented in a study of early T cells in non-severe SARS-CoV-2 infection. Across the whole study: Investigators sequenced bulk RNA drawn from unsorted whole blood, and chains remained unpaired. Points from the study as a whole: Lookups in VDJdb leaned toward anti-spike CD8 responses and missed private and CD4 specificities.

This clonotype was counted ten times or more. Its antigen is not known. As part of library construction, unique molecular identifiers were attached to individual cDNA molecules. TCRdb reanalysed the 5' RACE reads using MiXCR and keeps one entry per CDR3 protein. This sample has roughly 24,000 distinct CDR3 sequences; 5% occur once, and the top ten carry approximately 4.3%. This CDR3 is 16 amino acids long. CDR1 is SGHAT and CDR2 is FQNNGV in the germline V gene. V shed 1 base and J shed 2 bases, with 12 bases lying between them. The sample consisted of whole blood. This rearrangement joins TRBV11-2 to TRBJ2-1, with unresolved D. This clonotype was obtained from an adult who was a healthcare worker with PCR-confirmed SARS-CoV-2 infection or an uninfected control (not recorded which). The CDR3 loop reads CASSLVLNPPYNEQFF. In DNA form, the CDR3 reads TGTGCCAGCAGCTTAGTGCTGAATCCTCCCTACAATGAGCAGTTCTTC.